A single sample gave rise to the 17 T cell receptor beta chains below, sequenced in a study of blood T cell repertoires in COVID-19. Produced via immunoSEQ multiplex PCR; TCRdb's table is partial and in-frame only. The data contain a few hundred thousand clones, about 86% of them singletons. The sequencing sample was made of peripheral blood. The source of these receptors is a woman between 45 and 65 years old with acute or convalescent COVID-19.

V is TRBV6-5 and J is TRBJ2-7; 7 nucleotides align to TRBD1. V gave up 1 base and J gave up 6 bases; unmatched junction bases: 9. Per the germline V gene, CDR1 is MNHEY and CDR2 is SVGAGI. The length of the CDR3 is 15 residues. The CDR3 sequence: CASSYWAGGMTEQYF. The CDR3 DNA follows: TGTGCCAGCAGTTACTGGGCAGGGGGTATGACCGAGCAGTACTTC.

The chain links TRBV18 to TRBJ1-5; TRBD1 is a possible D gene (6 bases). The CDR3 loop spans 16 amino acids. Germline V gene data show CDR1 as KGHSH and CDR2 as LQKENI. The ends were cut back, 3 bases at V and 5 bases at J, with 17 bases in the middle. The CDR3, as DNA: TGTGCCAGCTCACCGGGCAGGGGCAATAGTTATCAGCCCCAGCATTTT. Translating it yields CASSPGRGNSYQPQHF.

The chain is built from TRBV21-1 and TRBJ2-7; the table gives TRBD1 as D, unverified against the DNA. TRBV21-1 is designated a pseudogene. The CDR3 runs 17 residues. CDR3 in amino acids: CASSKGTRDRVSYEQYF. The DNA for the CDR3 is TGTGCCAGCAGCAAAGGAACCCGGGACAGGGTCTCCTACGAGCAGTACTTC.

The J gene is TRBJ1-1, the V gene TRBV6-5; 7 nucleotides align to TRBD1. Germline V gives CDR1 MNHEY, CDR2 SVGAGI. V was pared by 7 bases and J by 6 bases, with 11 bases of the junction left unmatched. There are 14 residues in the CDR3. The DNA of the CDR3 is TGTGCCAGCATCAACGGACAGGCGTGGGCTGAAGCTTTCTTT. Its translation: CASINGQAWAEAFF.

The chain carries TRBV19 and TRBJ1-3; perhaps TRBD1 as D (6 bases). The ends were cut back, 3 bases at V and 2 bases at J, with 8 bases in the middle. The CDR3 runs 14 residues. Looked up from germline, CDR1 is LNHDA and CDR2 is SQIVND (reference sequence). CDR3 bases: TGTGCCAGTAGTATGACAGGAGCTGGAAACACCATATATTTT. This encodes CASSMTGAGNTIYF.

The chain has TRBV5-4 and TRBJ1-1; D gene uncertain. Per germline, CDR1 SGHNT and CDR2 YYREEE (reference sequence). With 0 bases removed from V and 4 bases from J, the gap between germline ends came to 16 bases. The CDR3 has 16 residues. The CDR3 region is CASSLGAWNPSTEAFF. Written as DNA, the CDR3 is TGTGCCAGCAGCTTGGGGGCATGGAACCCCAGCACTGAAGCTTTCTTT. Drawing the rest from reference TRBV5-4 and TRBJ1-1, the complete variable domain is ETGVTQSPTHLIKTRGQQVTLRCSSQSGHNTVSWYQQALGQGPQFIFQYYREEENGRGNFPPRFSGLQFPNYSSELNVNALELDDSALYLCASSLGAWNPSTEAFFGQGTRLTVV.

The chain has TRBV11-2 and TRBJ1-4; D ambiguous. Trimming left V 2 bases short and J 8 bases short, with 12 bases between. The CDR3 covers 14 residues. The germline V gene encodes CDR1 SGHAT and CDR2 FQNNGV. The CDR3 DNA sequence: TGTGCCAGCAGCTTAAACGGGGTTCGGGAAAAACTGTTTTTT. Translated: CASSLNGVREKLFF.

This sequence joins TRBV5-4 and TRBJ2-7; tentative D call: TRBD1 (7 bases). CDR3 length equals 15 residues. Trimming stripped 1 base from V and 3 bases from J, with 14 bases between. Germline CDR1 reads SGHNT; CDR2 reads YYREEE (reference sequence). The CDR3 here is CASSLWRGLIYEQYF. The CDR3, as DNA: TGTGCCAGCAGCTTGTGGAGGGGGCTAATCTACGAGCAGTACTTC.

The chain employs TRBV24-1 and TRBJ1-2; D gene unclear. The CDR3 sequence is 13 residues long. V shed 3 bases and J shed 6 bases, with 10 bases lying between them. Germline values: CDR1 KGHDR, CDR2 SFDVKD. The CDR3 DNA reads TGTGCCACCAGTGATGGGCCAGATGATGGCTACACCTTC. As protein: CATSDGPDDGYTF.

This chain links TRBV20-1 with TRBJ1-2; TRBD1 matches at 12 bases. The germline V gene has CDR1 DFQATT and CDR2 SNEGSKA (reference sequence). Unmatched junction bases numbered 6, after V lost 3 bases and J lost 7 bases. The CDR3 extends over 14 amino acids. CDR3 DNA sequence: TGCAGTGCTAGTGGGACAGGGGGCTATAGTGGCTACACCTTC. Protein: CSASGTGGYSGYTF.

The chain uses TRBV7-9 and TRBJ2-1; D is uncertain. Trimming took off 5 bases at V and 9 bases at J, with 17 bases between the two ends. The CDR3 is 14 amino acids. CDR1 is SEHNR and CDR2 is FQNEAQ in the germline V gene (reference sequence). CDR3 loop: CASSLLGLSGEQFF. In DNA, the CDR3 is TGTGCCAGCAGCCTCTTGGGCCTGAGTGGTGAGCAGTTCTTC.

This clone was counted ten times or more. This chain connects TRBV7-2 to TRBJ1-2; TRBD1 matches at 11 bases. This CDR3 contains 15 residues. Germline V gene data show CDR1 as SGHTA and CDR2 as FQGNSA. Trimming cost V 5 bases and J 3 bases; bases outside gene matches: 5. The CDR3 sequence is CASSIGQGAYYGYTF. DNA for the CDR3: TGTGCCAGCAGCATTGGACAGGGGGCCTACTATGGCTACACCTTC.

V usage is TRBV18 and J usage is TRBJ2-1, with 9 positions matching TRBD1. The germline V gene has CDR1 KGHSH and CDR2 LQKENI. V dropped 4 bases and J dropped 8; count of bases not matched to a gene: 12. This CDR3 has 16 amino acids. The chain's CDR3 is CASSRAPGTGFDEQFF. The CDR3 nucleotides are TGTGCCAGCTCACGCGCCCCCGGGACAGGGTTCGATGAGCAGTTCTTC.

This clone was detected a few times. The chain recombines TRBV19 with TRBJ1-3; 9 bases are shared with TRBD1. Germline values: CDR1 LNHDA, CDR2 SQIVND (reference sequence). V lost 5 bases, J lost 5 bases, and 7 bases stayed unmatched. This CDR3 spans 15 amino acids. The CDR3 sequence is CASSDGTGYRNTIYF. In DNA form, the CDR3 reads TGTGCCAGTAGTGACGGGACAGGGTATCGAAACACCATATATTTT.

This chain joins TRBV18 and TRBJ2-1; TRBD2 agrees at 8 bases. CDR3 length equals 15 residues. Germline V gene lookup returns CDR1 KGHSH and CDR2 LQKENI. V trimming: 3 bases; J trimming: 3 bases; junction bases outside the gene matches: 4. In nucleotides, the CDR3 is TGTGCCAGCTCACCGGGCGGGGGGTACTACAATGAGCAGTTCTTC. It translates to CASSPGGGYYNEQFF.

This clone was seen a single time. This chain connects TRBV12-3 or TRBV12-4 to TRBJ2-3, with D hard to call. V was clipped by 8 bases and J by 4 bases, with 13 bases between them. This CDR3 is 13 amino acids long. The CDR3 protein is CASRPPRPDTQYF. The CDR3 region has the DNA TGTGCCAGCCGCCCCCCCAGGCCAGATACGCAGTATTTT.

V gene TRBV18 combines with J gene TRBJ1-1, with 10 bases fitting TRBD1. The ends lost 5 bases at V and 5 bases at J; junction bases unmatched: 5. Looked up from germline, CDR1 is KGHSH and CDR2 is LQKENI. This CDR3 is 14 amino acids long. CDR3 sequence: CASSMDRGGTEAFF. The CDR3 DNA is TGTGCCAGCTCAATGGACAGGGGGGGGACTGAAGCTTTCTTT.